A single sample is the source of the 10 T cell receptor beta chains below, sequenced in a study of T cell responses to AZD1222 COVID-19 vaccine. TCRdb keeps only in-frame clones here, not all; method: immunoSEQ multiplex PCR. The table lists 100,000 to 150,000 clones, around 94% of them singletons. The sample consisted of peripheral blood, taken on day 0 of AZD1222 vaccination. The receptors were gathered from an adult in good health.

The chain couples TRBV2 to TRBJ2-7; 9 positions match TRBD2. This CDR3 has 14 residues. Germline CDR1 and CDR2: SNHLY and FYNNEI. The V gene end was trimmed by 5 bases and the J gene end by 3 bases; junction bases not matched to a gene: 5. The chain's CDR3 is CASSPVAGVYEQYF. In nucleotides, the CDR3 is TGTGCCAGCAGTCCAGTAGCGGGAGTCTACGAGCAGTACTTC.

The CDR3, as DNA: TGTGCCAGTAGTCCGACCGATGGCCATGAGCAGTTCTTC. Translation gives CASSPTDGHEQFF. This chain uses TRBV19 with TRBJ2-1; D gene uncertain. Germline assignment: CDR1 LNHDA and CDR2 SQIVND (reference sequence). Trimming pared 5 bases from V and 8 bases from J, leaving 13 bases between. The CDR3 spans 13 residues.

V usage is TRBV30 and J usage is TRBJ2-1; D might be TRBD1 (6 bases). Germline values: CDR1 GTSNPN, CDR2 SVGIG (reference sequence). The CDR3 covers 12 residues. V was clipped by 8 bases and J by 9 bases, with 17 bases between them. The CDR3, as DNA: TGTGCCAGGGGGACAAGTAGGGCTGAGCAGTTCTTC. Translating it yields CARGTSRAEQFF.

The chain couples TRBV30 to TRBJ1-5, with a possible D match to TRBD1 (5 bases). Germline-derived CDR1 and CDR2 are GTSNPN and SVGIG (reference sequence). Trimming pared 2 bases from V and 2 bases from J, leaving 16 bases between. The length of the CDR3 is 16 residues. CDR3 sequence (DNA): TGTGCCTGGAGTACTCCGGGGGTGTTAGGCAATCAGCCCCAGCATTTT. Translated: CAWSTPGVLGNQPQHF.

V and J are TRBV19 and TRBJ2-7; 8 nucleotides agree with TRBD1. CDR3 length: 14 amino acids. V lost 5 bases and J lost 2; bases outside the gene matches: 5. The germline gives CDR1 LNHDA, CDR2 SQIVND (reference sequence). The CDR3, as DNA: TGTGCCAGTAGTCCTGGACAGGGCCCCTACGAGCAGTACTTC. Translated: CASSPGQGPYEQYF.

The rearrangement links TRBV14 to TRBJ1-6, with D hard to call. Germline values: CDR1 SGHDN, CDR2 FVKESK. The V end lost 3 bases, the J end lost 9 bases, and 9 bases lay between the germline ends. This CDR3 spans 13 amino acids. The CDR3 loop reads CASSHGVGSPLHF. The DNA for the CDR3 is TGTGCCAGCAGCCATGGGGTAGGTTCACCCCTCCACTTT.

The rearrangement links TRBV19 to TRBJ2-2; TRBD2 agrees at 10 bases. With 1 base clipped from V and 2 bases from J, the junction kept 4 bases outside the gene matches. Germline V gene sequence: CDR1 LNHDA, CDR2 SQIVND (reference sequence). The CDR3 spans 17 residues. In DNA form, the CDR3 reads TGTGCCAGTAGTATAGTAGAGCGGGAGGGAAACACCGGGGAGCTGTTTTTT. This encodes CASSIVEREGNTGELFF.

This clone was found a few times. The V gene is TRBV30, the J gene TRBJ1-1, with D unclear. Trimming took off 2 bases at V and 5 bases at J, with 6 bases between the two ends. CDR3 length equals 11 residues. The germline V gene encodes CDR1 GTSNPN and CDR2 SVGIG (reference sequence). The CDR3 nucleotides are TGTGCCTGGAGTAGTGGGACTGAAGCTTTCTTT. As protein: CAWSSGTEAFF.

This clone was recorded only once. The genes are TRBV3-1 (or the pseudogene TRBV3-2) and TRBJ2-2, with TRBD1 matching over 8 bases. This CDR3 contains 16 residues. Germline V CDR1 and CDR2: LGHDT, YNNKEL (reference sequence). The junction had 11 bases not matched to a gene; V was cut back by 4 bases and J by 7 bases. CDR3 sequence: CASSPLDRGGIGELFF. The CDR3 nucleotides read TGTGCCAGCAGCCCCCTCGACAGGGGTGGCATCGGGGAGCTGTTTTTT.

J is TRBJ2-1 and V is TRBV30; TRBD2 agrees at 15 bases. CDR1 and CDR2 (germline): GTSNPN, SVGIG (reference sequence). V shed 3 bases, J shed 10 bases, and the junction held 4 bases outside the gene matches. This CDR3 comprises 14 residues. The CDR3 reads CAWSAGLAGGEQFF. The CDR3 DNA is TGTGCCTGGAGCGCAGGACTAGCGGGAGGGGAGCAGTTCTTC.